One and the same sample provided the 7 T cell receptor beta chains below, sequenced in a study of blood T cells in healthy people across ages. Combining a sample-barcoded 5' primer with a J-beta primer mix, a second PCR ran for about 7 to 11 cycles. TCRdb used MiXCR to reprocess the 5' RACE reads, holding one entry per CDR3 protein. The profile shows 1.5 million or so distinct CDR3 sequences, under 55% of them singletons. The sample consisted of blood. These receptors all come from a woman under 30 in good health.

In its sample, this clonotype was seen a few times. The rearrangement uses TRBV20-1 and TRBJ1-5, with D hard to call. Germline CDR1 is DFQATT and CDR2 is SNEGSKA (reference sequence). V lost 0 bases to trimming and J lost 7 bases, with 13 bases between them. The CDR3 runs 14 residues. CDR3 protein: CSARDSMASQPQHF. CDR3 DNA: TGCAGTGCTAGAGATTCTATGGCGTCACAGCCCCAGCATTTT.

The rearrangement links TRBV3-1 to TRBJ2-5; 8 positions agree with TRBD1. The J call could be wrong; TRBJ2-7 is a better fit for the DNA end. The germline V gene has CDR1 LGHDT and CDR2 YNNKEL (reference sequence). The CDR3 runs 15 residues. CDR3 loop: CASSQLQGDSYEQYF. The DNA for the CDR3 is TGTGCCAGCAGCCAACTACAGGGGGACTCCTACGAGCAGTACTTC.

The rearrangement uses TRBV7-2 and TRBJ1-1; tentative D call: TRBD1 (6 bases). The CDR3 loop spans 13 amino acids. Trimming removed 7 bases at V and 0 bases at J, with 9 bases between. In germline, CDR1 is SGHTA, CDR2 FQGNSA. The CDR3 region has the DNA TGTGCCAGCATTACAGGGTTGAACACTGAAGCTTTCTTT. Amino acid sequence: CASITGLNTEAFF.

The V and J genes are TRBV29-1 and TRBJ1-2, with 8 bases lining up with TRBD1. CDR1 SQVTM and CDR2 ANQGSEA come from the germline V gene. The CDR3 loop spans 13 amino acids. The V segment lost 4 bases and the J segment 5 bases; nucleotides outside the gene matches: 6. The CDR3 DNA sequence: TGCAGCGTTGGGCGACAGGGGTTATATGGCTACACCTTC. Protein: CSVGRQGLYGYTF.

The rearrangement links TRBV6-6 to TRBJ2-7; the D is unclear. Germline lookup yields CDR1 MNHNY and CDR2 SVGAGI (reference sequence). The CDR3 has 15 residues. V lost 2 bases and J 4 bases, leaving 15 bases between the germline ends. DNA for the CDR3: TGTGCCAGCAGTTACGAGGTTCTTACCTTATACGAGCAGTACTTC. As protein: CASSYEVLTLYEQYF.

In this sample, this clonotype turned up a few times. CDR3 bases: TGTGCCACCAGTGATTCCCAGGCGGGAGAGGCAGATACGCAGTATTTT. Encoded protein: CATSDSQAGEADTQYF. The chain carries TRBV24-1 and TRBJ2-3; 7 nucleotides align to TRBD2. Trimming removed 2 bases from V and 4 bases from J; junction bases left unmatched: 8. The CDR3 runs 16 residues. CDR1 is KGHDR, CDR2 SFDVKD, per germline.

V gene TRBV5-1 combines with J gene TRBJ2-7, with TRBD2 matching over 7 bases. Germline V gene data show CDR1 as SGHRS and CDR2 as YFSETQ. This CDR3 has 13 residues. Unmatched junction bases numbered 8, after V lost 4 bases and J lost 7 bases. The chain's CDR3 is CASSREDGWEQYF. DNA for the CDR3: TGCGCCAGCAGCCGGGAGGACGGGTGGGAGCAGTACTTC.